This T cell receptor beta chain appears in the sequencing data of a study of cytomegalovirus exposure and HLA in healthy donors. In regard to this clone: Its antigen is unidentified.

Overall study results and limits: Across donors, presence/absence analyses took sequencing depth to be roughly uniform.

In germline, CDR1 is MDHEN, CDR2 SYDVKM. The trim removed 7 bases at V and 0 bases at J, leaving 18 bases unmatched. This CDR3 has 18 residues. 13 Jbeta primers and 60 Vbeta primers were used for the PCR. Using immunoSEQ multiplex PCR, the repertoire was profiled, and TCRdb retains in-frame clones only, with some absent. Here the sample spans roughly 120,000 clones, about four fifths being singletons. This chain links TRBV28 with TRBJ2-7, with 7 bases that match TRBD2. The sequencing sample was made of PBMCs. The source of this sequence is a woman aged 25 to 45 in good health and CMV-seronegative. Here the CDR3 DNA reads TGTGCCAGCATGGGGGGGAACGAGTGGGCCTCCATCTCCTACGAGCAGTACTTC. This gives the protein CASMGGNEWASISYEQYF.